A selection of T cell receptor beta chains follows, all from one sample in a study of blood T cell repertoires in COVID-19. The assay was immunoSEQ multiplex PCR, and TCRdb's table has in-frame clones only and misses some. The sample lists roughly 69,000 clones; about nine tenths were seen once. The sample was peripheral blood. These receptors were taken from a man aged 50 to 59 with active COVID-19. CDR3s include the opening cysteine and the closing phenylalanine or tryptophan. The D gene is left open where the match is weak. A clone size is listed for some rows: how often the clone was seen (once, few, many), or a class if it is expanded.

j_call v_call d_call clone_size cdr3_nt cdr3_aa
TRBJ2-3 TRBV27 NA NA TGTGCCAGCAGTTTACGCGCGCCAGATACGCAGTATTTT CASSLRAPDTQYF
TRBJ2-5 TRBV9 NA NA TGTGCCAGCAGTGGGAGGACGGGAGAGACCCAGTACTTC CASSGRTGETQYF
TRBJ2-1 TRBV4-3 NA NA TGCGCCAGCAGCCAAGGGACAGCGGGAAGGAATGAGCAGTTCTTC CASSQGTAGRNEQFF
TRBJ1-5 TRBV19 NA NA TGTGCCAGTAGTGCCCCGGTTTGGAGCAGTCAGCCCCAGCATTTT CASSAPVWSSQPQHF
TRBJ1-2 TRBV5-1 TRBD1 NA TGCGCCAGCAGCTTACTCCTAAACTCCGGACAGGGGGCAAGGTATGGCTACACCTTC CASSLLLNSGQGARYGYTF
TRBJ2-7 TRBV28 NA NA TGTGCCAGCAGCCCTTTCGTCTACGAGCAGTACTTC CASSPFVYEQYF
TRBJ1-4 TRBV7-2 NA NA TGTGCCAGCAGCGCGGAGGGAATCGGGAATGAAAAACTGTTTTTT CASSAEGIGNEKLFF
TRBJ2-7 TRBV6-5 TRBD2 NA TGTGCCAGCATGGGGGACTACTGGAGCTACGAGCAGTACTTC CASMGDYWSYEQYF
TRBJ1-5 TRBV19 NA NA TGTGCCAGTAGTAGCCGAGGAGTCTACAATCAGCCCCAGCATTTT CASSSRGVYNQPQHF
TRBJ2-3 TRBV27 TRBD2 NA TGTGCCAGCAGTTTATTAAGGGGACTAGCGGGAGAGGCAGATACGCAGTATTTT CASSLLRGLAGEADTQYF
TRBJ1-3 TRBV18 NA NA TGTGCCAGCTCACCAGAACAGCTATCCTCTGGAAACACCATATATTTT CASSPEQLSSGNTIYF
TRBJ2-7 TRBV11-2 TRBD2 NA TGTGCCAGCAGCTTATCGACTAGCGGGATAAACGAGCAGTACTTC CASSLSTSGINEQYF
TRBJ1-5 TRBV18 NA NA TGTGCCAGCTCCGACTCGAGAGGGAGCAATCAGCCCCAGCATTTT CASSDSRGSNQPQHF
TRBJ2-7 TRBV7-3 TRBD2 NA TGTGCCAGCAGCGCCTACGGGACTAGCCCCACCTACGAGCAGTACTTC CASSAYGTSPTYEQYF
TRBJ1-4 TRBV19 NA once TGTGCCAGTAGTTCTCGGACAGTCTCGGGGGAAAAACTGTTTTTT CASSSRTVSGEKLFF
TRBJ2-7 TRBV7-6 NA NA TGTGCCAGCAGCTTAGGGCAGGGGACGATCTACGAGCAGTACTTC CASSLGQGTIYEQYF
TRBJ2-3 TRBV24-1 NA NA TGTGCCACCAGGGGCCCGAGCACAGATACGCAGTATTTT CATRGPSTDTQYF
TRBJ1-3 TRBV21-1 NA NA TGTGCCAGCAGCAAAGTGTCTTTCGTTGTTGGGGACACGACTTCCGACTTTGGAAACACCATATATTTT CASSKVSFVVGDTTSDFGNTIYF
TRBJ1-1 TRBV4-1 TRBD1 NA TGCGCCAGCAGCCAAAGACAGGGGGCAGGCACTGAAGCTTTCTTT CASSQRQGAGTEAFF
TRBJ2-1 TRBV19 NA few TGTGCCAGTGGGCGGGGCGGAAGCTCCTACAATGAGCAGTTCTTC CASGRGGSSYNEQFF
TRBJ2-2 TRBV5-1 TRBD2 NA TGCGCCAGCAGCCTTGTTAGGACGGGAGGGAACACCGGGGAGCTGTTTTTT CASSLVRTGGNTGELFF
TRBJ1-5 TRBV19 TRBD1 NA TGTGCCAGTACTCAGGTCGACAGGGCTCAGCCCCAGCATTTT CASTQVDRAQPQHF
TRBJ1-1 TRBV7-2 NA NA TGTGCCAGCAGCTTCAGGAGGAACGGCAACACTGAAGCTTTCTTT CASSFRRNGNTEAFF
TRBJ1-1 TRBV28 NA NA TGTGCCAGCAGTTCCGCCCCCGACCGGGCTGAAGCTTTCTTT CASSSAPDRAEAFF
TRBJ2-1 TRBV7-2 NA NA TGTGCCAGCAGCTTTAGGCGGGACAGAAACAATGAGCAGTTCTTC CASSFRRDRNNEQFF
TRBJ1-6 TRBV11-2 NA NA TGTGCCAGCAGCTTAGTAGCGACATACTCACCCCTCCACTTT CASSLVATYSPLHF
TRBJ1-3 TRBV24-1 NA NA TGTGCCACCAGTGATCCCAACAGGGCTGGAAACACCATATATTTT CATSDPNRAGNTIYF
TRBJ1-1 TRBV30 NA NA TGTGCCTGGAGAACCTCCAAGGGGAAGACTGAAGCTTTCTTT CAWRTSKGKTEAFF
TRBJ2-2 TRBV27 TRBD1 NA TGTGCCAGCTCAAGAAGGACAGGGTTCACCGGGGAGCTGTTTTTT CASSRRTGFTGELFF
TRBJ2-2 TRBV3-1/TRBV3-2 NA NA TGTGCCAGCGGAAGGTGGAGTTCCGGGGAGCTGTTTTTT CASGRWSSGELFF
TRBJ2-3 TRBV5-1 NA few TGCGCCAGCAGCTTGGCTAGCGTAAGTGACACAGATACGCAGTATTTT CASSLASVSDTDTQYF
TRBJ2-3 TRBV29-1 TRBD1 NA TGCAGCGTTGAATCGGGACAGGGGGGCCCAGATACGCAGTATTTT CSVESGQGGPDTQYF
TRBJ1-2 TRBV19 NA NA TGTGCCAGTACTACTAGTAACCGCAACTATGGCTACACCTTC CASTTSNRNYGYTF
TRBJ2-7 TRBV24-1 NA NA TGTGCCACCAGTCTTTCGGGAGAAGGGGACGAGCAGTACTTC CATSLSGEGDEQYF
TRBJ2-1 TRBV3-1/TRBV3-2 NA NA TGTGCCAGCAGCCAAAGGGGGAGTCACAATGAGCAGTTCTTC CASSQRGSHNEQFF
TRBJ2-1 TRBV5-1 NA once TGCGCCAGCAGCCTAGAACGGTACAATGAGCAGTTCTTC CASSLERYNEQFF
TRBJ2-3 TRBV7-2 TRBD2 NA TGTGCCAGCAGCTTAGGTTGGGCGGGAGGCCCTACCCAGACGCAGTATTTT CASSLGWAGGPTQTQYF
TRBJ2-1 TRBV7-2 TRBD2 NA TGTGCCAGCAGCTTAGTAACTAGCGGGGGGGGCCTTACGGATGAGCAGTTCTTC CASSLVTSGGGLTDEQFF
TRBJ2-7 TRBV5-1 TRBD2 once TGCGCCAGCAGCCCACGGACTAGCGGAGACGAGCAGTACTTC CASSPRTSGDEQYF
TRBJ1-1 TRBV11-2 NA NA TGTGCCAGCAGCTTACTGGGGGGGGTGAACACTGAAGCTTTCTTT CASSLLGGVNTEAFF
TRBJ1-3 TRBV7-8 NA NA TGTGCCAGCAGCTTAGCAGCCCCCTCAAGATCTGGAAACACCATATATTTT CASSLAAPSRSGNTIYF
TRBJ2-3 TRBV9 NA NA TGTGCCAGCAGCGTATTCTCGAGCACAGATACGCAGTATTTT CASSVFSSTDTQYF
TRBJ2-7 TRBV28 TRBD2 NA TGTGCCAGCAGCCCCGGACTAGCGGTAGCCTACGAGCAGTACTTC CASSPGLAVAYEQYF
TRBJ2-2 TRBV5-1 TRBD2 NA TGCGCCAGCAGCTGGGCTAGCGGGAGCCCCAGGACCGGGGAGCTGTTTTTT CASSWASGSPRTGELFF
TRBJ1-1 TRBV5-1 NA NA TGCGCCAGCAGTTCCCAGGGGTCCGCGGACACTGAAGCTTTCTTT CASSSQGSADTEAFF
TRBJ2-1 TRBV4-2 TRBD1 NA TGTGCCAGCAGCCAAGTATTGGGACAGGGGGCGAACTATGAGCAGTTCTTC CASSQVLGQGANYEQFF
TRBJ2-3 TRBV18 TRBD2 NA TGTGCCAGCTCGGCGGGAGGGGCAGATACGCAGTATTTT CASSAGGADTQYF
TRBJ1-5 TRBV2 TRBD1 few TGTGCCAGCAGAGGACAGGGGGACAATCAGCCCCAGCATTTT CASRGQGDNQPQHF
TRBJ1-2 TRBV24-1 TRBD1 NA TGTGCCACCAGTGAAGGCAGGGGGTATGGCTACACCTTC CATSEGRGYGYTF
TRBJ1-2 TRBV2 NA NA TGTGCCAGCAGTGATAGGTCGGGGGGCGCCGGCGGCTACACCTTC CASSDRSGGAGGYTF
TRBJ2-5 TRBV5-1 TRBD1 NA TGCGCCAGCTGCCGGACAGGTGGCACCCGGGAGACCCAGTACTTC CASCRTGGTRETQYF
TRBJ1-3 TRBV5-5 NA once TGTGCCAGCAGCTTGGGAGGAGCCGGAAACACCATATATTTT CASSLGGAGNTIYF
TRBJ2-1 TRBV28 NA few TGTGCCAGCAGTTTAATACCTTGGAGGGGCCAGTACAATGAGCAGTTCTTC CASSLIPWRGQYNEQFF
TRBJ1-2 TRBV25-1 NA NA TGTGCCAGCAGTGATACAGGTCGGAACTATGGCTACACCTTC CASSDTGRNYGYTF
TRBJ1-5 TRBV9 NA NA TGTGCCAGCAGCGTAGGAGAGAGCAATCAGCCCCAGCATTTT CASSVGESNQPQHF
TRBJ1-2 TRBV6-1 NA NA TGTGCCAGCAGTGAAGCGGTTCTGCGTGCTAACTATGGCTACACCTTC CASSEAVLRANYGYTF
TRBJ2-5 TRBV15 TRBD1 NA TGTGCCACCAGCAGAGTTCGCAGGGGGCAGGAGACCCAGTACTTC CATSRVRRGQETQYF